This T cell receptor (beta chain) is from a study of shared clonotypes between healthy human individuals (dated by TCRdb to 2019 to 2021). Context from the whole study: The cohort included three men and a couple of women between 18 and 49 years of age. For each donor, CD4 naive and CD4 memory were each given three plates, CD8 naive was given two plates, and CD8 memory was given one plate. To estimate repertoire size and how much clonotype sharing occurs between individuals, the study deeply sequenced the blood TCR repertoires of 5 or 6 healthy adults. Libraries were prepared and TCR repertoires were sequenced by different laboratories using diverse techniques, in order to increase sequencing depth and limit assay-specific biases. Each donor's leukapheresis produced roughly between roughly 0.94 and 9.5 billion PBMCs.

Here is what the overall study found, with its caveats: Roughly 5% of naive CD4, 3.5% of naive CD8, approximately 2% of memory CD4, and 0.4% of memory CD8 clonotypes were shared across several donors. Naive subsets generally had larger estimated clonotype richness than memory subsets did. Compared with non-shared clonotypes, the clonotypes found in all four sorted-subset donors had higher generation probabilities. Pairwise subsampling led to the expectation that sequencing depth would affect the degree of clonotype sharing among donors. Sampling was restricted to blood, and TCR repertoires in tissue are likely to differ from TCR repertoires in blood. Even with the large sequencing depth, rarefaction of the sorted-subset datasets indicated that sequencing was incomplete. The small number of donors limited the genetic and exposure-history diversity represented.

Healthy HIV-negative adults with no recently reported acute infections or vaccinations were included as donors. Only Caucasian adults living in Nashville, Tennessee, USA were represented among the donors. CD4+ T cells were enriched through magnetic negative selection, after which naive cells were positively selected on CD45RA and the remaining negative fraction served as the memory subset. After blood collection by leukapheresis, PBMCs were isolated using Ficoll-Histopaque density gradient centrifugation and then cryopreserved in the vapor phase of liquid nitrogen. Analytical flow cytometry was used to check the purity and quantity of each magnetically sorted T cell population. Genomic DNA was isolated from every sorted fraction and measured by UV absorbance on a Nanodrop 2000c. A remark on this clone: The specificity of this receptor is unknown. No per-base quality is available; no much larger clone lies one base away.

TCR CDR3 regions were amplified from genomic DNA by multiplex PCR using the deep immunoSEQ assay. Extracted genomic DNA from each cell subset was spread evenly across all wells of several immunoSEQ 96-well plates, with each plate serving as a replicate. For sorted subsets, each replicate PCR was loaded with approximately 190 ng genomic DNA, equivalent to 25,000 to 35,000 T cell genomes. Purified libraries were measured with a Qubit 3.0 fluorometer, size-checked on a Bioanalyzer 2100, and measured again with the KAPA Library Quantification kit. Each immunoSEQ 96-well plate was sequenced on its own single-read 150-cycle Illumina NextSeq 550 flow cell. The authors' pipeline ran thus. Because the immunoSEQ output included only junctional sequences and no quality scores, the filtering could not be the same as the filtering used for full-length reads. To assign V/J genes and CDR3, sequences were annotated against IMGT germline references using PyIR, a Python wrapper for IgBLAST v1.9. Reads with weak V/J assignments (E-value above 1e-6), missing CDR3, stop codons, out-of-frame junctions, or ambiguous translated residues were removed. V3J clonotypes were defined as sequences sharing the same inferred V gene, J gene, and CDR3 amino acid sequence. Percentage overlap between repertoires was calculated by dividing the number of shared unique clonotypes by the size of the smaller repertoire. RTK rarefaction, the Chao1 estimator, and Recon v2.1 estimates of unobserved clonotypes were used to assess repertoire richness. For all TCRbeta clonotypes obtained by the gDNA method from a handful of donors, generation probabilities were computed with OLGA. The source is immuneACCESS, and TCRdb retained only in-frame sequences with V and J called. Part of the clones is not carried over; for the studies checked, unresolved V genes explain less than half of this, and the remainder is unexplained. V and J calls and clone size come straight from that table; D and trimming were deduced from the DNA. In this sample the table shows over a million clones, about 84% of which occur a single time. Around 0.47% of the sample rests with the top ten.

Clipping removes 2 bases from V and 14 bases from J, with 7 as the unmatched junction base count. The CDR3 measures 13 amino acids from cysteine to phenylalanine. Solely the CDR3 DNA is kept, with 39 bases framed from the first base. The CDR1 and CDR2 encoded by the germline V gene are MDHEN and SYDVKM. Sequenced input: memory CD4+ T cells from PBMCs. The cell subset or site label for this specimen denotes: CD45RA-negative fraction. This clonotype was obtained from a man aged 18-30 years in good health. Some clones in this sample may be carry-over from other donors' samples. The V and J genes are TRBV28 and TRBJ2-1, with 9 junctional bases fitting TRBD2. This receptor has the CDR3 CASSLKAGGREFF. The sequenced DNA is TGTGCCAGCAGTTTAAAGGCGGGAGGGAGAGAGTTCTTC.